These T cell receptor beta chains were read from a single sample in a study of blood T cell repertoires in COVID-19. The assay was immunoSEQ multiplex PCR, and TCRdb's table has in-frame clones only and misses some. The sample carries roughly 230,000 clones, 75% to 85% recorded once. The specimen was peripheral blood. Receptors originate from a woman between 50 and 59 years old with acute or convalescent COVID-19. Both conserved end residues are part of each CDR3. D genes are given only for firm matches. The size entry is marked missing in some rows and otherwise reads once, few, many or a size class.

v_call	clone_size	d_call	j_call	cdr3_nt	cdr3_aa
TRBV3-1/TRBV3-2	-	TRBD2	TRBJ2-2	TGTGCCAGCAGCCAAGTGGGAGGGGTCGGGGAGCTGTTTTTT	CASSQVGGVGELFF
TRBV2	-	-	TRBJ2-1	TGTGCCAGTTCGGAGCTGTCCGTCGATGAGCAGTTCTTC	CASSELSVDEQFF
TRBV3-1/TRBV3-2	-	-	TRBJ2-3	TGTGCCAGCAGCCAAGACCCGGATACGCAGTATTTT	CASSQDPDTQYF
TRBV5-3	-	TRBD1	TRBJ1-6	TGTGCCAGAAAACCTCGGACAGGTAATAATTCACCCCTCCACTTT	CARKPRTGNNSPLHF
TRBV6-5	-	-	TRBJ1-2	TGTGCCAGCAGTCCAACGGACTCTGGCTACACCTTC	CASSPTDSGYTF
TRBV6-2/TRBV6-3	-	-	TRBJ1-5	TGTGCCAGCAGCCCTTATTCCCATCAGCCCCAGCATTTT	CASSPYSHQPQHF
TRBV2	-	TRBD1	TRBJ2-7	TGTGCCAGCAGGGACCCCCGGGACAGGGGACACAGCGAGCAGTACTTC	CASRDPRDRGHSEQYF
TRBV9	many	-	TRBJ1-3	TGTGCCAGCAGCGTAACTACGTCTGGAAACACCATATATTTT	CASSVTTSGNTIYF
TRBV4-1	-	-	TRBJ2-1	TGCGCCAGCAGCCAAGCCTCAGGGGAGAATGAGCAGTTCTTC	CASSQASGENEQFF
TRBV5-6	-	-	TRBJ2-1	TGTGCCAGCAGCTTCGACATTAATGAGCAGTTCTTC	CASSFDINEQFF
TRBV30	-	TRBD1	TRBJ2-1	TGTGCCTGGGCGACCGGGACAGGGGAATTTGAGCAGTTCTTC	CAWATGTGEFEQFF
TRBV19	-	-	TRBJ1-1	TGTGCCAGTAGTTACATGAACACTGAAGCTTTCTTT	CASSYMNTEAFF
TRBV19	-	-	TRBJ2-5	TGTGCCAGTAGTATTGCGGGCGAGACCCAGTACTTC	CASSIAGETQYF
TRBV28	-	-	TRBJ2-7	TGTGCCAGCACCCGAGAGGCGGGTGGCTACGAGCAGTACTTC	CASTREAGGYEQYF
TRBV28	-	TRBD1	TRBJ2-5	TGTGCCAGCAGTCTAACAGGGGCACAAGAGACCCAGTACTTC	CASSLTGAQETQYF
TRBV6-6	once	-	TRBJ1-5	TGTGCCAGCAGGGGAACGGGGCAGCCCCAGCATTTT	CASRGTGQPQHF
TRBV5-1	-	TRBD1	TRBJ1-2	TGCGCCAGCAGGACAGGGGAAGGGAGGGGAATACGTGGCTACACCTTC	CASRTGEGRGIRGYTF
TRBV27	few	-	TRBJ1-6	TGTGCCAGCAGTTCGACAGGCCGCCCCTACCCCCTCCACTTT	CASSSTGRPYPLHF
TRBV7-3	once	TRBD1	TRBJ1-1	TGTGCCAGCAGCCCAACTCCGGGACAGGCGGACTCTGAAGCTTTCTTT	CASSPTPGQADSEAFF
TRBV4-3	-	-	TRBJ1-5	TGCGCCAGCAGCCCATGGGCGGGCGGCAATCAGCCCCAGCATTTT	CASSPWAGGNQPQHF
TRBV6-4	-	-	TRBJ1-2	TGTGCCAGCAGTGATCCTCCCCGGGTGGCTCGCTACACCTTC	CASSDPPRVARYTF
TRBV29-1	-	-	TRBJ2-5	TGCAGCGCCAAGGACTCTCGGTACGAGACCCAGTACTTC	CSAKDSRYETQYF
TRBV12-3/TRBV12-4	once	-	TRBJ2-7	TGTGCCAGCAGCACAGGGCTGTGGGAGCAGTACTTC	CASSTGLWEQYF
TRBV15	-	-	TRBJ1-2	TGTGCCACCAGCAGGGACAGTGTCTATGGCTACACCTTC	CATSRDSVYGYTF
TRBV4-1	few	-	TRBJ1-2	TGCGCCAGCAGCCAAGTTCTCCGAGAGCAAGTGTTCACCTTC	CASSQVLREQVFTF
TRBV3-1/TRBV3-2	-	-	TRBJ1-2	TGTGCCAGCAGCCAAGCGGTCGGGTCTGGCTACACCTTC	CASSQAVGSGYTF
TRBV5-8	-	-	TRBJ2-1	TGTGCCAGCAGCTTCGGACAGTTTGAGCAGTTCTTC	CASSFGQFEQFF
TRBV19	-	TRBD1	TRBJ1-1	TGTGCCAGTAGCTTGGGACAGGGCAACTCTGAAGCTTTCTTT	CASSLGQGNSEAFF
TRBV6-5	-	-	TRBJ1-2	TGTGCCAGCAGGGGGGCAGGCGGCTATGGCTACACCTTC	CASRGAGGYGYTF
TRBV11-2	-	TRBD1	TRBJ1-2	TGTGCCAGCAGCCCTGGGACAGGGGGGGTGTTTACCTTC	CASSPGTGGVFTF
TRBV9	-	TRBD1	TRBJ1-6	TGTGCCAGCAGCGTAGAGGGGACAGGGTCCTATAATTCACCCCTCCACTTT	CASSVEGTGSYNSPLHF
TRBV12-3/TRBV12-4	-	-	TRBJ1-1	TGTGCCAGCAGCTCGAATACAGGGTTGGAAGCTTTCTTT	CASSSNTGLEAFF
TRBV9	-	-	TRBJ1-1	TGTGCCAGCAGCCGAGGGTCTGAAGCTTTCTTT	CASSRGSEAFF
TRBV27	-	TRBD2	TRBJ2-3	TGTGCCAGCAGTTTGGGAGGGGTCCCAGATACGCAGTATTTT	CASSLGGVPDTQYF
TRBV7-2	-	-	TRBJ2-5	TGTGCCAGCAGCTTAGCGGTCGGGCGGGCCCAGTACTTC	CASSLAVGRAQYF
TRBV7-2	-	-	TRBJ2-1	TGTGCCAGCAGCTGGGCGGGGGAGCAGTTCTTC	CASSWAGEQFF
TRBV11-2	-	TRBD1	TRBJ1-1	TGTGCCAGCAGCCAGGGGACAGCGAACACTGAAGCTTTCTTT	CASSQGTANTEAFF
TRBV7-3	-	-	TRBJ2-1	TGTGCCAGCAGCTTAATGGGTGGGCAGTACAATGAGCAGTTCTTC	CASSLMGGQYNEQFF
TRBV19	-	TRBD1	TRBJ1-6	TGTGCCAGTCCACGGGACAGGGAATCGGAATTGGATAATTCACCCCTCCACTTT	CASPRDRESELDNSPLHF
TRBV30	-	TRBD1	TRBJ1-1	TGTGCCTGGAACCGGGACAGGGCGTACACTGAAGCTTTCTTT	CAWNRDRAYTEAFF
TRBV5-5	-	TRBD2	TRBJ2-1	TGTGCCAGCAGCTTGCTAGCGGGGGGTTCGGATGAGCAGTTCTTC	CASSLLAGGSDEQFF
TRBV5-1	-	TRBD1	TRBJ1-1	TGCGCCAGCACTACCCAGGGGGGATATAGCACCACTGAAGCTTTCTTT	CASTTQGGYSTTEAFF
TRBV3-1/TRBV3-2	-	-	TRBJ2-7	TGTGCCAGCAGCCCAAGGGCCGGGGCCTACGAGCAGTACTTC	CASSPRAGAYEQYF
TRBV7-3	-	-	TRBJ2-1	TGTGCCAGCAGCTTAACTAGCAGGGATGAGCAGTTCTTC	CASSLTSRDEQFF
TRBV28	-	TRBD1	TRBJ2-7	TGTGCCAGCAGTTTATCCGGGACAGTCTTCTACGAGCAGTACTTC	CASSLSGTVFYEQYF
TRBV11-2	-	TRBD2	TRBJ2-7	TGTGCCAGCAGCTTAAGTTCAGCGGGAGTACCCTTCGAGCAGTACTTC	CASSLSSAGVPFEQYF
TRBV4-3	-	-	TRBJ1-6	TGCGCCAGCAGCCAGGCAGGCTACAATTCACCCCTCCACTTT	CASSQAGYNSPLHF
TRBV19	-	TRBD1	TRBJ2-2	TGTGCCAGTATCGGGACAGGAGAGGCCGGGGAGCTGTTTTTT	CASIGTGEAGELFF
TRBV7-2	-	TRBD2	TRBJ2-2	TGTGCCAGCAGGTCGGGGGGGGCCACCGGGGAGCTGTTTTTT	CASRSGGATGELFF
TRBV30	-	TRBD1	TRBJ1-1	TGTGCCTGGGCAAACCGGGACAGTCAGTACACTGAAGCTTTCTTT	CAWANRDSQYTEAFF
TRBV5-1	-	TRBD2	TRBJ2-7	TGCGCCAGCAGAAAGGGAGAGCGGGGGTCCTACGAGCAGTACTTC	CASRKGERGSYEQYF
TRBV3-1/TRBV3-2	-	-	TRBJ2-5	TGTGCCAGCAGCCAAACAGTGCAAGAGACCCAGTACTTC	CASSQTVQETQYF
TRBV5-5	-	-	TRBJ1-2	TGTGCCAGCAGCCCGGGGCAGGGGAGTGACTATGGCTACACCTTC	CASSPGQGSDYGYTF
TRBV19	-	TRBD2	TRBJ2-1	TGTGCCAGTAGCCACGGGGGGAGTACCTACAATGAGCAGTTCTTC	CASSHGGSTYNEQFF
TRBV12-3/TRBV12-4	-	-	TRBJ2-1	TGTGCCAGCAGCCGGACAGAGCAGTTCTTC	CASSRTEQFF